Below, 21 T cell receptor beta chains from the same sample are listed, as sequenced in a study of blood T cells in healthy people across ages. Then a second PCR, running roughly 7 to 11 cycles, was carried out with a sample-barcoded 5' primer and a J-beta primer mix. TCRdb called the 5' RACE reads again in MiXCR, with one record for every CDR3 protein. The sample lists roughly 1.4 million distinct CDR3 sequences; almost 60% were seen once. Sequencing was carried out using blood. The source is a man between 18 and 35 years old in good health.

The count of this clonotype is one. The V call is TRBV18, the J call TRBJ2-7, with a tentative D call TRBD1 (6 bases). V was clipped by 3 bases and J by 5 bases, with 14 bases between them. The CDR3 length is 14 residues. CDR1 and CDR2 (germline): KGHSH, LQKENI. The CDR3 DNA reads TGTGCCAGCTCACCCCAGGGGTTGAGCGACGAGCAGTACTTC. As protein: CASSPQGLSDEQYF.

V and J are TRBV4-1 and TRBJ2-5; D is unclear. This CDR3 is 17 amino acids long. V lost 1 base to trimming and J lost 5 bases, with 20 bases between them. CDR1 is MGHRA, CDR2 YSYEKL, per germline. CDR3 in amino acids: CASSQGPIIRIQETQYF. Written as DNA, the CDR3 is TGCGCCAGCAGCCAAGGTCCTATAATAAGGATTCAGGAGACCCAGTACTTC.

This clonotype was counted a few times. The chain couples TRBV12-3 or TRBV12-4 to TRBJ1-1; 7 nucleotides match TRBD1. The CDR3 has 15 amino acids. V shed 4 bases, J shed 3 bases, and the junction held 8 bases outside the gene matches. CDR3 sequence reads: CASSWPTGLDTEAFF. Written as DNA, the CDR3 is TGTGCCAGCAGTTGGCCGACAGGGTTGGACACTGAAGCTTTCTTT.

The chain carries TRBV6-5 and TRBJ2-3; D unresolved. The V end was cut by 0 bases, the J end by 7 bases, with 8 bases between. The CDR3 is made up of 13 amino acids. CDR1 is MNHEY, CDR2 SVGAGI, per germline. Here the CDR3 reads CASSYSSGNTQYF. Here the CDR3 DNA reads TGTGCCAGCAGTTACTCGTCTGGGAATACGCAGTATTTT.

The gene calls are TRBV7-6 and TRBJ2-1; 11 bases align to TRBD2. Germline-derived CDR1 and CDR2 are SGHVS and FNYEAQ. V trimming: 4 bases; J trimming: 0 bases; junction bases outside the gene matches: 11. The length of the CDR3 is 19 residues. The CDR3 loop is CASSSGASGGRSSYNEQFF. The CDR3 DNA sequence: TGTGCCAGCAGCTCAGGGGCTAGCGGGGGGCGTAGCTCCTACAATGAGCAGTTCTTC.

The chain links TRBV25-1 to TRBJ2-3; D not certain. Trimming removed 3 bases from V and 2 bases from J, with 9 bases in between. Germline V CDR1 and CDR2: MGHDK, SYGVNS. The CDR3 consists of 14 residues. The CDR3 here is CASSEASFTDTQYF. CDR3 nucleotide sequence: TGTGCCAGCAGTGAGGCAAGTTTCACAGATACGCAGTATTTT.

This clonotype appeared a few times. This rearrangement joins TRBV5-1 to TRBJ2-7; the D gene is possibly TRBD2 (5 bases). Germline assignment: CDR1 SGHRS and CDR2 YFSETQ. Trimming stripped 6 bases from V and 3 bases from J, with 19 bases between. The CDR3 consists of 15 residues. For the CDR3, the DNA is TGCGCCAGCACTCCGTTATCGGGATCCTACTACGAGCAGTACTTC. Translation: CASTPLSGSYYEQYF.

This clonotype was counted a few times. The chain recombines TRBV15 with TRBJ2-7; 10 bases agree with TRBD1. The CDR3 sequence is 15 residues long. Germline lookup yields CDR1 LNHNV and CDR2 YYDKDF (reference sequence). The trim removed 3 bases at V and 3 bases at J, leaving 5 bases unmatched. The CDR3 is CATSSPGQGFYEQYF. The CDR3 DNA sequence: TGTGCCACCAGCAGCCCGGGACAGGGGTTCTACGAGCAGTACTTC. The entire variable domain, with the rest obtained from reference TRBV15 and TRBJ2-7, is as follows: DAMVIQNPRYQVTQFGKPVTLSCSQTLNHNVMYWYQQKSSQAPKLLFHYYDKDFNNEADTPDNFQSRRPNTSFCFLDIRSPGLGDTAMYLCATSSPGQGFYEQYFGPGTRLTVT.

The chain carries TRBV6-2 or TRBV6-3 and TRBJ2-4; D may be TRBD2 (6 bases). There are 15 residues in the CDR3. The germline gives CDR1 MNHEY, CDR2 SVGEGT. V was cut by 6 bases and J by 1 base, with 13 bases left in between. CDR3 nucleotides: TGTGCCAGCAGAACGGGCGGGGAGGCCAAAAACATTCAGTACTTC. Residues: CASRTGGEAKNIQYF.

The gene calls are TRBV5-1 and TRBJ1-3; weak D call: TRBD1 (6 bases). Trimming left V 2 bases short and J 0 bases short, with 12 bases between. The CDR3 covers 16 residues. Germline assignment: CDR1 SGHRS and CDR2 YFSETQ. The CDR3 nucleotides read TGCGCCAGCAGCTTACCGGACAGAAGCTCTGGAAACACCATATATTTT. Protein product: CASSLPDRSSGNTIYF.

J is TRBJ1-1 and V is TRBV20-1; D gene unclear. The length of the CDR3 is 15 residues. Germline V gene data show CDR1 as DFQATT and CDR2 as SNEGSKA (reference sequence). V lost 0 bases to trimming and J lost 0 bases, with 11 bases between them. The CDR3 region is CSARDLLGMNTEAFF. The CDR3 nucleotides are TGCAGTGCTAGAGATCTTCTAGGTATGAACACTGAAGCTTTCTTT.

V usage is TRBV4-1 and J usage is TRBJ1-5; weak D call: TRBD1 (5 bases). Germline CDR1 reads MGHRA; CDR2 reads YSYEKL. The CDR3 is 15 residues long. V shed 1 base and J shed 7 bases, with 14 bases lying between them. DNA for the CDR3: TGCGCCAGCAGCCAAGTTTGGGGGAGTGGCCAGCCCCAGCATTTT. Translation: CASSQVWGSGQPQHF.

V is TRBV25-1 and J is TRBJ1-2, with D hard to call. The V end was cut by 2 bases, the J end by 4 bases, with 11 bases between. The CDR3 has 14 residues. Germline CDR1 reads MGHDK; CDR2 reads SYGVNS. The CDR3 protein is CASSEGSDLYGYTF. CDR3 DNA sequence: TGTGCCAGCAGTGAAGGTTCAGATCTCTATGGCTACACCTTC.

The chain joins TRBV29-1 to TRBJ2-3, with 7 nucleotides matching TRBD2. CDR3 length equals 16 residues. Trimming cost V 0 bases and J 5 bases; bases outside gene matches: 11. Per the germline V gene, CDR1 is SQVTM and CDR2 is ANQGSEA. CDR3 loop: CSVEEGPAGYLDTQYF. The CDR3 DNA follows: TGCAGCGTTGAAGAGGGTCCAGCGGGATATTTAGATACGCAGTATTTT.

This clonotype was found many times. The chain uses TRBV4-1 and TRBJ2-3, with 10 bases aligning to TRBD2. CDR1 and CDR2 (germline): MGHRA, YSYEKL. Trimming took 3 bases from V and 3 from J; bases not matched to a gene: 6. The CDR3 contains 16 residues. The CDR3 spells CASSQGGLAVTDTQYF. In DNA, the CDR3 is TGCGCCAGCAGCCAGGGAGGACTAGCGGTAACAGATACGCAGTATTTT.

This clonotype was seen only once. The rearrangement links TRBV7-2 to TRBJ1-1; 9 bases fit TRBD1. Germline CDR1 reads SGHTA; CDR2 reads FQGNSA. V lost 8 bases, J lost 1 base, and 5 bases stayed unmatched. The CDR3 extends over 14 amino acids. CDR3 loop: CASGTGGANTEAFF. Written as DNA, the CDR3 is TGTGCCAGCGGAACAGGGGGCGCGAACACTGAAGCTTTCTTT.

V gene TRBV10-3 combines with J gene TRBJ2-1; possibly TRBD2 for D (6 bases). Germline loops: CDR1 ENHRY, CDR2 SYGVKD. The V end lost 2 bases, the J end lost 7 bases, and 9 bases lay between the germline ends. CDR3 length: 13 residues. CDR3 DNA sequence: TGTGCCATCAGTGAGGCCCTAGCGAATGAGCAGTTCTTC. This encodes CAISEALANEQFF.

The chain uses TRBV25-1 and TRBJ1-5; unclear D gene. The CDR3 contains 15 residues. Germline V lookup: CDR1 MGHDK, CDR2 SYGVNS. Trimming removed 1 base from V and 0 bases from J, with 7 bases in between. CDR3 sequence: CASSESLYSNQPQHF. DNA of the CDR3: TGTGCCAGCAGTGAATCCCTGTATAGCAATCAGCCCCAGCATTTT.

The chain employs TRBV27 and TRBJ1-1; D unclear. Deletions cut 6 bases from V and 1 base from J, with 12 bases between. The CDR3 loop spans 14 amino acids. From germline, CDR1 is MNHEY and CDR2 SMNVEV (reference sequence). The CDR3 coding sequence is TGTGCCAGCAGGTCGGGCCTGCAGAACACTGAAGCTTTCTTT. This codes for CASRSGLQNTEAFF.

This clonotype was counted many times. V is TRBV20-1 and J is TRBJ2-7; TRBD2 is a possible D gene (5 bases). Looked up from germline, CDR1 is DFQATT and CDR2 is SNEGSKA (reference sequence). Trimming removed 1 base from V and 0 bases from J, with 7 bases in between. The CDR3 loop spans 13 amino acids. The CDR3 DNA follows: TGCAGTGCTAGAGGGAGGAGCTCCTACGAGCAGTACTTC. It specifies CSARGRSSYEQYF.

The J gene is TRBJ1-1, the V gene TRBV6-2 or TRBV6-3, with a possible D match to TRBD1 (5 bases). Germline CDR1 MNHEY, CDR2 SVGEGT. Trimming removed 2 bases from V and 4 bases from J, with 20 bases in between. CDR3 size: 17 residues. CDR3 sequence reads: CASSYRYSGTGGTEAFF. CDR3 DNA sequence: TGTGCCAGCAGTTACCGTTACTCCGGGACGGGGGGCACTGAAGCTTTCTTT.